The rows below give T cell receptor beta chains drawn from one sample of a study of T cell responses to AZD1222 COVID-19 vaccine. Assay used: immunoSEQ multiplex PCR; TCRdb lists only in-frame clones, some missing. The sample holds 130,000 or so clones, 86% seen once. The sample was peripheral blood, taken on day 0 of AZD1222 vaccination. These receptors originate from an adult in good health. CDR3s include the opening cysteine and the closing phenylalanine or tryptophan. D genes are given only for firm matches. The size of a clone is reported for some rows only, either as once, few or many, or as a class for expanded clones.

size	V	length	J	D	CDR3	DNA
-	TRBV28	14	TRBJ2-7	TRBD1	CASRVWQGAREQYF	TGTGCCAGCCGAGTGTGGCAGGGGGCGCGTGAGCAGTACTTC
-	TRBV28	12	TRBJ2-7	-	CASSLSKYEQYF	TGTGCCAGCAGTTTATCAAAATACGAGCAGTACTTC
-	TRBV4-3	16	TRBJ1-2	TRBD1	CASSPGQGTGSFGYTF	TGCGCCAGCAGCCCAGGACAGGGAACGGGGAGTTTTGGCTACACCTTC
-	TRBV11-2	16	TRBJ2-7	TRBD1	CASSAVSGQGPYEQYF	TGTGCCAGCAGCGCAGTTTCGGGACAGGGCCCCTACGAGCAGTACTTC
-	TRBV2	15	TRBJ2-1	TRBD1	CASSPDRDRYNEQFF	TGTGCCAGCAGTCCGGACCGGGACAGATACAATGAGCAATTCTTC
-	TRBV11-2	14	TRBJ1-1	TRBD1	CASSPGTANTEAFF	TGTGCCAGCAGCCCCGGGACAGCGAACACTGAAGCTTTCTTT
-	TRBV4-3	17	TRBJ1-5	-	CASSLTPAAVGIQPQHF	TGCGCCAGCAGCCTAACCCCGGCCGCAGTCGGGATCCAGCCCCAGCATTTT
-	TRBV7-8	15	TRBJ1-4	-	CASSPGEGINEKLFF	TGTGCCAGCAGCCCAGGGGAAGGGATTAATGAAAAACTGTTTTTT
few	TRBV3-1/TRBV3-2	14	TRBJ2-7	TRBD2	CASSHPGRTYEQYF	TGTGCCAGCAGCCATCCCGGGAGGACCTACGAGCAGTACTTC
-	TRBV28	14	TRBJ2-5	-	CASGPQRFQETQYF	TGTGCCAGCGGACCCCAGAGGTTCCAAGAGACCCAGTACTTC
-	TRBV27	14	TRBJ2-1	TRBD2	CASGTSGSYNEQFF	TGTGCCAGCGGGACTAGCGGCTCCTACAATGAGCAGTTCTTC
-	TRBV5-8	15	TRBJ2-4	TRBD1	CASSSEGQGLYIQYF	TGTGCCAGCAGCAGCGAGGGACAGGGTTTGTACATTCAGTACTTC
-	TRBV27	15	TRBJ1-5	-	CASSPSPGRNQPQHF	TGTGCCAGCAGCCCCTCGCCAGGGCGCAATCAGCCCCAGCATTTT
few	TRBV20-1	11	TRBJ1-1	-	CSAAGFTEAFF	TGCAGTGCTGCAGGGTTCACTGAAGCTTTCTTT
-	TRBV9	16	TRBJ1-3	-	CASSVARVGSGNTIYF	TGTGCCAGCAGCGTGGCCCGTGTGGGCTCTGGAAACACCATATATTTT
-	TRBV5-1	16	TRBJ2-5	TRBD1	CASSPGTGRGPETQYF	TGCGCCAGCAGTCCCGGGACAGGGAGAGGACCAGAGACCCAGTACTTC
-	TRBV27	16	TRBJ1-6	-	CASSPSPDSFDSPLHF	TGTGCCAGCAGTCCCTCCCCGGACAGCTTCGATTCACCCCTCCACTTT
-	TRBV7-9	15	TRBJ2-6	-	CASSSGFSGANVLTF	TGTGCCAGCAGTTCAGGGTTCTCTGGGGCCAACGTCCTGACTTTC
-	TRBV18	16	TRBJ1-3	-	CASSPYPEQAGNTIYF	TGTGCCAGCTCACCGTATCCGGAACAAGCAGGAAACACCATATATTTT
-	TRBV24-1	14	TRBJ2-4	-	CATRELQAKNIQYF	TGTGCCACCAGGGAACTCCAAGCCAAAAACATTCAGTACTTC
-	TRBV7-9	13	TRBJ2-3	-	CASSSPGALLEYF	TGTGCCAGCAGCTCTCCCGGGGCACTCCTGGAGTATTTT
-	TRBV14	13	TRBJ2-7	-	CASSREASYEQYF	TGTGCCAGCAGCCGAGAGGCCTCCTACGAGCAGTACTTC
-	TRBV18	13	TRBJ2-5	-	CASSFTSQETQYF	TGTGCCAGCTCATTTACTAGCCAAGAGACCCAGTACTTC
-	TRBV3-1/TRBV3-2	15	TRBJ1-5	-	CASSQDTTGGQPQHF	TGTGCCAGCAGCCAAGATACGACAGGAGGTCAGCCCCAGCATTTT
-	TRBV5-1	13	TRBJ2-3	-	CASTRREKDTQYF	TGCGCCAGCACTCGCAGGGAAAAAGATACGCAGTATTTT
-	TRBV9	12	TRBJ2-1	TRBD2	CASSDGLAVPFF	TGTGCCAGCAGCGACGGACTAGCGGTTCCGTTCTTC
-	TRBV19	14	TRBJ1-5	-	CASSLQGMDQPQHF	TGTGCCAGTAGCCTACAGGGAATGGATCAGCCCCAGCATTTT
few	TRBV5-8	15	TRBJ2-7	TRBD1	CASSWTGGYLYEQYF	TGTGCCAGCAGCTGGACAGGGGGCTATCTCTACGAGCAGTACTTC
-	TRBV19	16	TRBJ1-5	-	CASSSRGLDRNQPQHF	TGTGCCAGTAGTAGCCGGGGGTTGGATCGCAATCAGCCCCAGCATTTT
-	TRBV5-1	14	TRBJ1-2	TRBD1	CASSNGQGDYGYTF	TGCGCCAGCAGCAACGGACAGGGGGACTATGGCTACACCTTC
-	TRBV15	15	TRBJ1-1	-	CATSRGHRQYTEAFF	TGTGCCACCAGCAGAGGTCACCGGCAGTACACTGAAGCTTTCTTT
-	TRBV5-1	15	TRBJ2-1	TRBD1	CASSLGGQRHNEQFF	TGCGCCAGCAGCTTGGGGGGACAGAGACACAATGAGCAGTTCTTC
-	TRBV7-9	14	TRBJ2-7	TRBD2	CASSPGTSGYEQYF	TGTGCCAGCAGCCCAGGGACTAGCGGTTACGAGCAGTACTTC
-	TRBV28	17	TRBJ2-3	TRBD2	CASSLAQLAGVSDTQYF	TGTGCCAGCAGTTTAGCTCAGCTAGCGGGAGTTTCAGATACGCAGTATTTT
-	TRBV19	13	TRBJ1-4	-	CASSGPGEEKLFF	TGTGCCAGTAGTGGGCCAGGGGAGGAAAAACTGTTTTTT
-	TRBV5-8	16	TRBJ2-4	-	CASSLEEEPAKNIQYF	TGTGCCAGCAGCTTGGAGGAGGAGCCGGCCAAAAACATTCAGTACTTC
-	TRBV13	12	TRBJ2-7	TRBD1	CASSDRGNEQYF	TGTGCCAGCAGCGACAGGGGAAACGAGCAGTACTTC
-	TRBV5-1	19	TRBJ1-2	TRBD1	CASSFGGLLWTGRFDGYTF	TGCGCCAGCAGCTTTGGGGGGCTACTTTGGACAGGGAGGTTCGATGGCTACACCTTC
-	TRBV18	14	TRBJ2-2	-	CASSPPVGTGELFF	TGTGCCAGCTCACCCCCTGTAGGGACCGGGGAGCTGTTTTTT
-	TRBV30	14	TRBJ1-5	-	CAWQEMNSNQPQHF	TGTGCCTGGCAAGAGATGAATAGCAATCAGCCCCAGCATTTT
-	TRBV24-1	14	TRBJ1-5	-	CATPHGLVDQPQHF	TGTGCCACCCCCCATGGGCTGGTAGATCAGCCCCAGCATTTT
-	TRBV6-2/TRBV6-3	14	TRBJ2-7	TRBD1	CASSGDSLRSEQYF	TGTGCCAGCAGTGGGGACAGCCTAAGGTCCGAGCAGTACTTC
-	TRBV25-1	13	TRBJ2-7	TRBD1	CASNDRVLGEQYF	TGTGCCAGCAACGACAGGGTCCTCGGCGAGCAGTACTTC
-	TRBV6-2/TRBV6-3	13	TRBJ1-1	-	CASSYSRQTEAFF	TGTGCCAGCAGTTACTCGAGGCAGACTGAAGCTTTCTTT
few	TRBV6-5	14	TRBJ2-7	TRBD1	CASSYAKGAHEQYF	TGTGCCAGCAGTTACGCGAAGGGGGCCCACGAGCAGTACTTC
-	TRBV28	16	TRBJ1-1	TRBD1	CASSAGTGSKVAEAFF	TGTGCCAGCAGTGCCGGGACAGGGAGCAAGGTCGCTGAAGCTTTCTTT
-	TRBV9	13	TRBJ1-2	-	CASSVVANYGYTF	TGTGCCAGCAGCGTAGTCGCTAACTATGGCTACACCTTC
-	TRBV5-1	16	TRBJ1-1	TRBD1	CASSLGFGDRGTEAFF	TGCGCCAGCAGCTTGGGGTTCGGGGACAGGGGCACTGAAGCTTTCTTT